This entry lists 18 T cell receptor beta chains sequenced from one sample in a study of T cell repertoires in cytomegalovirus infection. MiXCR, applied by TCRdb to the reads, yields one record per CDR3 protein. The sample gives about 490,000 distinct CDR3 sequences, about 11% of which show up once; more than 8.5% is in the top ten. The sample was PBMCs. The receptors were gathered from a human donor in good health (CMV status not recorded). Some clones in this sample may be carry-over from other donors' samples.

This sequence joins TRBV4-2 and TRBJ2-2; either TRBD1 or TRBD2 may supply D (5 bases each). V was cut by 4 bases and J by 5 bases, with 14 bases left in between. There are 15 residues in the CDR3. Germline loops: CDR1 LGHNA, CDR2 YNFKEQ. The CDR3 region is CASSRAGTETGELFF. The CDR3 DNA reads TGTGCCAGCAGCCGAGCCGGGACGGAGACCGGGGAGCTGTTTTTT.

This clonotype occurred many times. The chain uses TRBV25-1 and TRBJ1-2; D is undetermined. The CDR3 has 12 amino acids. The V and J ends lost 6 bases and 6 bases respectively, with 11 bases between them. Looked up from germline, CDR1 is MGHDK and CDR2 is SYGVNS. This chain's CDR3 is CASRIGNDGYTF. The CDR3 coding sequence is TGTGCCAGCAGAATCGGGAACGATGGCTACACCTTC.

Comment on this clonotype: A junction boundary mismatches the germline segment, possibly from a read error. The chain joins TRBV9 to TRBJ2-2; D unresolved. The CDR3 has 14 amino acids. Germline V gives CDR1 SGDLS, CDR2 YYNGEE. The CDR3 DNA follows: TGTGCCAGCAGCGTAGGGCAGAACACCGAGGAGCTGTTTTTT. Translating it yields CASSVGQNTEELFF.

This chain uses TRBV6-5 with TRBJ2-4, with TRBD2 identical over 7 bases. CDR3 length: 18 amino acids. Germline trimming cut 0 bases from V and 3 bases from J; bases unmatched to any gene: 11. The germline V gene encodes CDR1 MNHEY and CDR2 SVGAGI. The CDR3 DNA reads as TGTGCCAGCAGTTACTCGGGACTACCGTTTGGAGGCAAAAACATTCAGTACTTC. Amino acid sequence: CASSYSGLPFGGKNIQYF.

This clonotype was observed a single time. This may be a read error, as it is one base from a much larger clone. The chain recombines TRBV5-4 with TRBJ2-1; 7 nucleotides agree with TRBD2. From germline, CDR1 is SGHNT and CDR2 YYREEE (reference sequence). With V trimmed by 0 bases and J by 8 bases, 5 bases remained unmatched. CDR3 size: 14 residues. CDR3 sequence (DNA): TGTGCCAGCAGCTTGGAACGGGAGGTAGATGAGCAGTTCTTC. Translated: CASSLEREVDEQFF. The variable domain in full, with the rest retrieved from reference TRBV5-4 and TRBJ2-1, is ETGVTQSPTHLIKTRGQQVTLRCSSQSGHNTVSWYQQALGQGPQFIFQYYREEENGRGNFPPRFSGLQFPNYSSELNVNALELDDSALYLCASSLEREVDEQFFGPGTRLTVL.

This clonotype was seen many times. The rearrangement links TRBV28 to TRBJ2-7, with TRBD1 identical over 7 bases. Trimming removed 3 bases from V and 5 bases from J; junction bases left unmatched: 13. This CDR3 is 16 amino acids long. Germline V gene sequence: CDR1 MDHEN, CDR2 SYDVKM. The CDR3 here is CASSLTSGTAAHEQYF. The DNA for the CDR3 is TGTGCCAGCAGTTTGACCTCCGGGACAGCTGCCCACGAGCAGTACTTC.

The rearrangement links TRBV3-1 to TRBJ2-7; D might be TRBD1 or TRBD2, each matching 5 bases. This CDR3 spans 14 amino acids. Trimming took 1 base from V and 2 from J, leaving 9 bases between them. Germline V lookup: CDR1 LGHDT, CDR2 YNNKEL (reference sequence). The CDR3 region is CASSQGDGTYEQYF. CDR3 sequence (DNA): TGTGCCAGCAGCCAAGGGGACGGAACCTACGAGCAGTACTTC.

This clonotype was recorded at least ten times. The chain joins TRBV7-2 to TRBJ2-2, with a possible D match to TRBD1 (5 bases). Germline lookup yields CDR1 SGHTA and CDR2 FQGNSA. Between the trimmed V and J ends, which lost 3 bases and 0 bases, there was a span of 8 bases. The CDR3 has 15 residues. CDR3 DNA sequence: TGTGCCAGCAGCTTCGACAGTACGAACACCGGGGAGCTGTTTTTT. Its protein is CASSFDSTNTGELFF.

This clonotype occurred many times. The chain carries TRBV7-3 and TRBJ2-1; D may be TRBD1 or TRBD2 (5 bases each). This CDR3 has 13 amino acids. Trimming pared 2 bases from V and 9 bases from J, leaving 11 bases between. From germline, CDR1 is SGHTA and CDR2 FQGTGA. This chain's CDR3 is CASSLGDGGEQFF. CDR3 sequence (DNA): TGTGCCAGCAGCTTAGGGGACGGCGGTGAGCAGTTCTTC.

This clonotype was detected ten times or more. The CDR3, as DNA: TGTGCCAGCAGCTTGGTTCCCAGGACTAGCGGGACTACCTACGAGCAGTACTTC. Protein product: CASSLVPRTSGTTYEQYF. The chain has TRBV5-4 and TRBJ2-7; 12 nucleotides agree with TRBD2. The CDR3 has 18 amino acids. V gave up 0 bases and J gave up 2 bases; unmatched junction bases: 9. Germline-derived CDR1 and CDR2 are SGHNT and YYREEE (reference sequence).

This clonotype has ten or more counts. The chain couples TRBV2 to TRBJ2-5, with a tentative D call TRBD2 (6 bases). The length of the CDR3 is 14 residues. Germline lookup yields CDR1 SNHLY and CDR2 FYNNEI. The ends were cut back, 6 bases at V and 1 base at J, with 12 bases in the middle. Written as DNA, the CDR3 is TGTGCCAGCAGAGCCGGCGGGATCCAAGAGACCCAGTACTTC. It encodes CASRAGGIQETQYF. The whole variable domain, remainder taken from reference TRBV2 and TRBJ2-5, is EPEVTQTPSHQVTQMGQEVILRCVPISNHLYFYWYRQILGQKVEFLVSFYNNEISEKSEIFDDQFSVERPDGSNFTLKIRSTKLEDSAMYFCASRAGGIQETQYFGPGTRLLVL.

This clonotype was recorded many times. The CDR3 is CASRASGGDEQFF. CDR3 coding DNA: TGTGCCAGCAGGGCTAGCGGGGGGGATGAGCAGTTCTTC. The chain couples TRBV7-3 to TRBJ2-1; 12 positions agree with TRBD2. Trimming cost V 6 bases and J 8 bases; bases outside gene matches: 2. Germline V gene data show CDR1 as SGHTA and CDR2 as FQGTGA. CDR3 length equals 13 residues.

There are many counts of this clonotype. The CDR3 region has the DNA TGTGCCATCAGTAGATCCGGGAGAACAGATACGCAGTATTTT. This gives the protein CAISRSGRTDTQYF. The V and J genes are TRBV10-3 and TRBJ2-3; possible D gene TRBD2, 6 bases. Trimming removed 5 bases from V and 3 bases from J, with 12 bases in between. The CDR3 length is 14 residues. Germline V lookup: CDR1 ENHRY, CDR2 SYGVKD.

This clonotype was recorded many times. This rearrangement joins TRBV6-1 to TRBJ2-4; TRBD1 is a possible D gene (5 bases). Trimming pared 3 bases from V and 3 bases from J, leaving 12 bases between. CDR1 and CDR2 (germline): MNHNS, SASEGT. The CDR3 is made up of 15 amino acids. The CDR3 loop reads CASSDPRTSKNIQYF. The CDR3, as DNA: TGTGCCAGCAGTGATCCCAGGACAAGCAAAAACATTCAGTACTTC.

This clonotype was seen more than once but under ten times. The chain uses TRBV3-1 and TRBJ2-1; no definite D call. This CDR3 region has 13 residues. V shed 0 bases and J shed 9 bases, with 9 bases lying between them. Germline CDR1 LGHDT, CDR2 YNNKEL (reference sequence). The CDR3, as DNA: TGTGCCAGCAGCCAAGAGGTAGCCCCTGAGCAGTTCTTC. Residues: CASSQEVAPEQFF.

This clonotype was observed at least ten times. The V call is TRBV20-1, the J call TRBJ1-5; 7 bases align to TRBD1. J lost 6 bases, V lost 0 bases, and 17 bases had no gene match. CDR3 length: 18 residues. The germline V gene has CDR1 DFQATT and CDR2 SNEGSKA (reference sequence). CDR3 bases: TGCAGTGCTAGAGATGGGCCAGGGGGGCGGGGAGGGAGTCAGCCCCAGCATTTT. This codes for CSARDGPGGRGGSQPQHF.

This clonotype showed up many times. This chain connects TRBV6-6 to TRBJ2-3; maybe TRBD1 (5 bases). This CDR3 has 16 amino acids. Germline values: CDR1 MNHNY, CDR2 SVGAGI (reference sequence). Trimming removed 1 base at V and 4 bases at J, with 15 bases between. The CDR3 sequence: CASSYFRTPWADTQYF. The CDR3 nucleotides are TGTGCCAGCAGTTACTTTCGGACACCCTGGGCAGATACGCAGTATTTT.

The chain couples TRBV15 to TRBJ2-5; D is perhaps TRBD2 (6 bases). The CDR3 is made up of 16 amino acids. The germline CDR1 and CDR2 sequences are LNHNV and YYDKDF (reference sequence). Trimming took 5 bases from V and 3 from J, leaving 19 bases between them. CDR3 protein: CATSVSGVGKEETQYF. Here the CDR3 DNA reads TGTGCCACCAGCGTGTCGGGAGTAGGGAAAGAAGAGACCCAGTACTTC.